Following are 22 T cell receptor beta chains from one sample sequenced in a study of regulatory T cells in long-lasting Graves disease. Researchers made TCR beta libraries by using iRepertoire HTBI primers and running Arm-PCR on CDR3 regions. TCRdb analysed the multiplex PCR reads with MiXCR anew, one entry per CDR3 protein. The sample lists hundreds of thousands of distinct CDR3 sequences, about 20% seen once, with less than 35% in the top ten. Time point here: persistent/refractory GD, antithyroid drugs over 5 years with positive TRAb. From RNA extracted from PBMCs, the TCR library was made. This specimen consisted of peripheral blood mononuclear cells (PBMCs), obtained when the disease was refractory, from a patient treated with antithyroid drugs. The origin of the receptors is a female donor with Graves disease.

This clonotype appeared many times. The chain carries TRBV10-3 and TRBJ1-5; D is unresolved. Germline assignment: CDR1 ENHRY and CDR2 SYGVKD. V lost 3 bases to trimming and J lost 0 bases, with 18 bases between them. This CDR3 is built from 18 residues. For the CDR3, the DNA is TGTGCCATCAGTGAAGATTTAACGGGCCATTATAGCAATCAGCCCCAGCATTTT. Translated, it gives CAISEDLTGHYSNQPQHF.

V and J are TRBV7-2 and TRBJ2-3, with D hard to call. The CDR3 extends over 14 amino acids. The germline V gene has CDR1 SGHTA and CDR2 FQGNSA. V shed 4 bases and J shed 1 base, with 9 bases lying between them. The CDR3 DNA sequence: TGTGCCAGCAGCTCGTTTCAGGGCACAGATACGCAGTATTTT. Translating gives CASSSFQGTDTQYF.

This clonotype was detected a few times. J is TRBJ2-5 and V is TRBV9, with 9 bases aligning to TRBD2. The CDR3 runs 14 residues. The germline V gene encodes CDR1 SGDLS and CDR2 YYNGEE. Trimming at V came to 5 bases and at J to 9 bases, leaving 11 bases not matched to a gene. The CDR3, as DNA: TGTGCCAGCAGTTTTCATCAGGGACTAGCTTCCCAGTACTTC. It translates to CASSFHQGLASQYF.

As to this clonotype: One base away lies a much larger clone, so this may be a sequencing read error. The V and J genes are TRBV2 and TRBJ2-5, with TRBD1 matching over 9 bases. CDR3 size: 15 residues. Germline loops: CDR1 SNHLY, CDR2 FYNNEI. The trim removed 7 bases at V and 9 bases at J, leaving 15 bases unmatched. The CDR3 DNA reads TGTGCCAGCACCCCACCGGGGGACAGGGCCGGGGCCCAGTACTTC. Translating gives CASTPPGDRAGAQYF.

V and J are TRBV6-9 and TRBJ2-3, with TRBD2 identical over 10 bases. V trimming: 3 bases; J trimming: 9 bases; junction bases outside the gene matches: 12. The CDR3 length is 16 residues. CDR1 and CDR2 from the germline V gene are MNHGY and SVAAGI. In DNA form, the CDR3 reads TGTGCCAGCAGTTACTCTTGGGAGCGGGAGGGCCCGACGCAGTATTTT. Its translation is CASSYSWEREGPTQYF.

This clonotype was recorded at least ten times. V is TRBV20-1 and J is TRBJ1-2; 7 bases are shared with TRBD1. The CDR3 sequence is 17 residues long. Germline V gene data show CDR1 as DFQATT and CDR2 as SNEGSKA (reference sequence). Germline trimming cut 0 bases from V and 2 bases from J; bases unmatched to any gene: 12. The CDR3 DNA reads as TGCAGTGCTAGAGATCCAAAACTCATACAGGGGAACTATGGCTACACCTTC. Translated: CSARDPKLIQGNYGYTF.

The genes are TRBV7-9 and TRBJ1-1; D is unclear. The CDR3 length is 12 residues. The V end was cut by 4 bases, the J end by 4 bases, with 7 bases between. Germline assignment: CDR1 SEHNR and CDR2 FQNEAQ (reference sequence). The CDR3 nucleotides read TGTGCCAGCAGCTGGTGGGGCACTGAAGCTTTCTTT. Translation: CASSWWGTEAFF. The variable domain in full, with the rest retrieved from reference TRBV7-9 and TRBJ1-1, is DTGVSQNPRHKITKRGQNVTFRCDPISEHNRLYWYRQTLGQGPEFLTYFQNEAQLEKSRLLSDRFSAERPKGSFSTLEIQRTEQGDSAMYLCASSWWGTEAFFGQGTRLTVV.

This clonotype was seen at least ten times. J is TRBJ1-6 and V is TRBV6-5; the match to TRBD1 covers 7 bases. Per germline, CDR1 MNHEY and CDR2 SVGAGI. The CDR3 extends over 16 amino acids. The V gene end was trimmed by 3 bases and the J gene end by 9 bases; junction bases not matched to a gene: 11. CDR3 bases: TGTGCCAGCAGTTATACGAGATGGCAGGGGGGTTCACCCCTCCACTTT. It translates to CASSYTRWQGGSPLHF.

The chain has TRBV7-9 and TRBJ1-1, with D uncertain. CDR3 length equals 14 residues. Trimming removed 8 bases from V and 1 base from J, with 14 bases in between. Germline CDR1 is SEHNR and CDR2 is FQNEAQ (reference sequence). CDR3 sequence (DNA): TGTGCCAGCTTGGTACTGGGCCCGAACACTGAAGCTTTCTTT. It encodes CASLVLGPNTEAFF. The full variable domain, in which reference TRBV7-9 and TRBJ1-1 provide the parts outside the CDR3, is DTGVSQNPRHKITKRGQNVTFRCDPISEHNRLYWYRQTLGQGPEFLTYFQNEAQLEKSRLLSDRFSAERPKGSFSTLEIQRTEQGDSAMYLCASLVLGPNTEAFFGQGTRLTVV.

This clonotype was seen a few times. V is TRBV29-1 and J is TRBJ2-7; 7 positions match TRBD1. The trim removed 4 bases at V and 6 bases at J, leaving 6 bases unmatched. CDR1 is SQVTM and CDR2 is ANQGSEA in the germline V gene. The CDR3 loop spans 12 amino acids. The CDR3, as DNA: TGCAGCGTTGGGGACAGATTTCGCGAGCAGTACTTC. Translated, it gives CSVGDRFREQYF.

This clonotype has at least ten counts. The chain links TRBV20-1 to TRBJ1-4, with a tentative D call TRBD1 (6 bases). Per germline, CDR1 DFQATT and CDR2 SNEGSKA (reference sequence). The CDR3 loop spans 13 amino acids. Trimming took off 1 base at V and 8 bases at J, with 11 bases between the two ends. CDR3 residues: CSARGQGREKLFF. The CDR3 DNA reads TGCAGTGCTAGAGGCCAGGGGAGAGAAAAACTGTTTTTT.

Note on this clonotype: Only one base separates this from a far larger clonotype, so it likely reflects a read error. The genes are TRBV27 and TRBJ1-1, with D possibly being TRBD1 (6 bases). Germline V lookup: CDR1 MNHEY, CDR2 SMNVEV (reference sequence). Trimming pared 6 bases from V and 0 bases from J, leaving 11 bases between. The CDR3 contains 14 residues. The CDR3 loop reads CASSARQVNTEAFF. CDR3 in DNA: TGTGCCAGCAGCGCCCGACAGGTGAACACTGAAGCTTTCTTT.

This clonotype was picked up many times. The chain joins TRBV7-8 to TRBJ2-7; 11 bases match TRBD1. Looked up from germline, CDR1 is SGHVS and CDR2 is FQNEAQ. This CDR3 is 12 amino acids long. J was trimmed by 4 bases and V by 8 bases; bases with no gene match: 1. In DNA, the CDR3 is TGTGCCAGCGGGACAGGGGGTTACGAGCAGTACTTC. Residues: CASGTGGYEQYF.

This clonotype showed up many times. The chain combines TRBV20-1 with TRBJ2-5, with D tentatively TRBD2 (5 bases). Trimming pared 3 bases from V and 4 bases from J, leaving 12 bases between. The germline CDR1 and CDR2 sequences are DFQATT and SNEGSKA (reference sequence). The CDR3 length is 13 residues. The chain's CDR3 is CSASVVATETQYF. The CDR3 DNA is TGCAGTGCTAGTGTAGTAGCGACAGAGACCCAGTACTTC.

The V and J genes are TRBV7-8 and TRBJ2-2; possibly TRBD1 for D (6 bases). V lost 1 base, J lost 5 bases, and 11 bases lay in between. CDR3 length: 15 amino acids. CDR1 and CDR2 (germline): SGHVS, FQNEAQ. CDR3 nucleotide sequence: TGTGCCAGCAGCTTAGATCAGGGGTGGACCGGGGAGCTGTTTTTT. Protein sequence: CASSLDQGWTGELFF.

This sequence joins TRBV20-1 and TRBJ1-3; maybe TRBD1 (5 bases). CDR3 length equals 14 residues. Germline assignment: CDR1 DFQATT and CDR2 SNEGSKA (reference sequence). Trimming cost V 0 bases and J 5 bases, with 11 bases left between them. CDR3 sequence reads: CSARDGYRRNTIYF. The CDR3 bases are TGCAGTGCTAGAGATGGGTACAGGCGAAACACCATATATTTT.

In its sample, this clonotype was seen a few times. This chain joins TRBV19 and TRBJ1-4; TRBD1 aligns across 7 bases. Germline values: CDR1 LNHDA, CDR2 SQIVND (reference sequence). The J segment lost 3 bases and the V segment lost 6 bases, leaving 7 bases of the junction unmatched. The CDR3 has 15 residues. The CDR3 region has the DNA TGTGCCAGTAGCGGACAGGTCAGGGCTAATGAAAAACTGTTTTTT. Its translation: CASSGQVRANEKLFF.

In its sample, this clonotype was seen many times. The chain couples TRBV29-1 to TRBJ2-7; D unresolved. The germline V and J ends were trimmed by 2 bases and 3 bases, with 8 bases remaining between them. There are 12 residues in the CDR3. Germline loops: CDR1 SQVTM, CDR2 ANQGSEA. The CDR3 reads CSVEIRRYEQYF. CDR3 bases: TGCAGCGTTGAAATCCGCCGCTACGAGCAGTACTTC.

The chain is built from TRBV7-9 and TRBJ2-7, with 11 positions matching TRBD1. CDR3 length: 15 amino acids. The germline V gene has CDR1 SEHNR and CDR2 FQNEAQ (reference sequence). The trim removed 5 bases at V and 4 bases at J, leaving 7 bases unmatched. CDR3 coding DNA: TGTGCCAGCAGCCGCCCCGGGACAGGGGGGTACGAGCAGTACTTC. Translation gives CASSRPGTGGYEQYF.

This clonotype was counted many times. The chain combines TRBV7-9 with TRBJ2-7; 8 bases line up with TRBD2. Germline lookup yields CDR1 SEHNR and CDR2 FQNEAQ (reference sequence). The length of the CDR3 is 14 residues. V was clipped by 4 bases and J by 3 bases; unmatched bases: 5. The chain's CDR3 is CASSSGTSIYEQYF. The CDR3 DNA reads TGTGCCAGCAGCTCCGGGACTAGTATCTACGAGCAGTACTTC.

This clonotype has more than one count but fewer than ten. The chain links TRBV29-1 to TRBJ1-1, with D possibly being TRBD1 (6 bases). CDR1 is SQVTM, CDR2 ANQGSEA, per germline. The V end was cut by 7 bases, the J end by 1 base, with 13 bases between. The CDR3 spans 13 residues. CDR3 region: CSAVQGTNTEAFF. The CDR3 nucleotides are TGCAGCGCAGTACAGGGTACGAACACTGAAGCTTTCTTT.

The chain couples TRBV4-1 to TRBJ2-2; the D gene is possibly TRBD1 (6 bases). The V end was cut by 1 base, the J end by 1 base, with 13 bases between. The CDR3 runs to 17 residues. CDR1 and CDR2 from the germline V gene are MGHRA and YSYEKL. CDR3 in DNA: TGCGCCAGCAGCCAAGCCCAGGACAGACTGAACACCGGGGAGCTGTTTTTT. Translating gives CASSQAQDRLNTGELFF.